The next 32 T cell receptor beta chains were all read from a single sample in a study of blood T cell repertoires in COVID-19. Produced via immunoSEQ multiplex PCR; TCRdb's table is partial and in-frame only. This sample yields 250,000 to 300,000 clones, of which approximately 86% are seen a single time; about 3.6% belongs to the top ten. Sequencing used peripheral blood. Every receptor here comes from a man between 18 and 35 years old with active or convalescent COVID-19.

V gene TRBV5-1 combines with J gene TRBJ2-3; weak D call: TRBD2 (6 bases). Trimming cost V 3 bases and J 0 bases, with 8 bases left between them. The CDR3 is 14 residues long. Per germline, CDR1 SGHRS and CDR2 YFSETQ. The CDR3 sequence: CASSWGRSTDTQYF. The CDR3 DNA is TGCGCCAGCAGCTGGGGGAGGAGCACAGATACGCAGTATTTT.

J is TRBJ2-7 and V is TRBV20-1; TRBD1 might be the D (6 bases). Trimming cost V 3 bases and J 6 bases, with 12 bases left between them. This CDR3 has 12 amino acids. Germline CDR1 and CDR2: DFQATT and SNEGSKA (reference sequence). CDR3 sequence reads: CSASFRGGEQYF. In DNA, the CDR3 is TGCAGTGCTAGTTTCAGGGGTGGCGAGCAGTACTTC.

This chain links TRBV25-1 with TRBJ1-5; D not resolved. From germline, CDR1 is MGHDK and CDR2 SYGVNS. The V end was cut by 5 bases, the J end by 5 bases, with 7 bases between. The CDR3 is 12 amino acids. The CDR3 reads CASSLQDQPQHF. For the CDR3, the DNA is TGTGCCAGCAGTCTCCAGGATCAGCCCCAGCATTTT. Full variable domain (rest looked up from reference TRBV25-1 and TRBJ1-5): EADIYQTPRYLVIGTGKKITLECSQTMGHDKMYWYQQDPGMELHLIHYSYGVNSTEKGDLSSESTVSRIRTEHFPLTLESARPSHTSQYLCASSLQDQPQHFGDGTRLSIL.

This rearrangement joins TRBV7-8 to TRBJ2-7; 7 bases are a match to TRBD2. V dropped 5 bases and J dropped 2; count of bases not matched to a gene: 9. The CDR3 is 15 residues long. CDR1 SGHVS and CDR2 FQNEAQ come from the germline V gene. The CDR3 bases are TGTGCCAGCAGCCCCGCCGGCGGGAGACCCTACGAGCAGTACTTC. This codes for CASSPAGGRPYEQYF.

The rearrangement uses TRBV28 and TRBJ1-2; 12 bases agree with TRBD1. Germline lookup yields CDR1 MDHEN and CDR2 SYDVKM. The CDR3 runs 18 residues. Trimming cost V 3 bases and J 0 bases; bases outside gene matches: 8. The CDR3 reads CASSFRGQGASSNYGYTF. In DNA, the CDR3 is TGTGCCAGCAGTTTTCGGGGACAGGGGGCCTCCTCTAACTATGGCTACACCTTC.

The chain combines TRBV5-1 with TRBJ1-2; D possibly corresponds to TRBD1 (6 bases). Trimming took off 5 bases at V and 7 bases at J, with 12 bases between the two ends. From germline, CDR1 is SGHRS and CDR2 YFSETQ. The CDR3 runs 12 residues. For the CDR3, the DNA is TGCGCCAGCAGGGGGGCCTCTGGTGGCTACACCTTC. Its translation is CASRGASGGYTF.

V is TRBV28 and J is TRBJ2-7, with TRBD1 matching over 8 bases. The J segment lost 3 bases and the V segment lost 7 bases, leaving 5 bases of the junction unmatched. The CDR3 spans 13 residues. The germline V gene encodes CDR1 MDHEN and CDR2 SYDVKM. This CDR3 reads CASTIGQGYEQYF. The CDR3 nucleotides are TGTGCCAGCACCATCGGACAGGGCTACGAGCAGTACTTC.

This clone was observed once. The V call is TRBV14, the J call TRBJ2-1; D gene uncertain. CDR1 is SGHDN and CDR2 is FVKESK in the germline V gene. The CDR3 contains 15 residues. V was cut by 1 base and J by 4 bases, with 11 bases left in between. The DNA for the CDR3 is TGTGCCAGCAGCCAAGTAACAGCCATATACAATGAGCAGTTCTTC. Translated, it gives CASSQVTAIYNEQFF.

The chain carries TRBV3-1 (or the pseudogene TRBV3-2) and TRBJ2-1; 9 bases match TRBD1. With V trimmed by 3 bases and J by 2 bases, 2 bases remained unmatched. From germline, CDR1 is LGHDT and CDR2 YNNKEL (reference sequence). CDR3 size: 15 residues. For the CDR3, the DNA is TGTGCCAGCAGCCAGAGACAGGGGGCCTACAATGAGCAGTTCTTC. Residues: CASSQRQGAYNEQFF.

The chain carries TRBV27 and TRBJ1-5; tentatively, D is TRBD1 (6 bases). This CDR3 comprises 10 residues. The V and J ends lost 8 bases and 11 bases respectively, with 10 bases between them. The V gene's germline CDR1 is MNHEY and CDR2 SMNVEV (reference sequence). CDR3 nucleotide sequence: TGTGCCAGCGGATCAGGGGCCCAGCATTTT. It is translated as CASGSGAQHF.

This clone was recorded a few times. The genes are TRBV2 and TRBJ2-7, with 10 bases matching TRBD1. The CDR3 has 14 amino acids. J gave up 5 bases and V 2 bases, and 3 bases lay outside the gene matches. Germline loops: CDR1 SNHLY, CDR2 FYNNEI. The CDR3 DNA sequence: TGTGCCAGCAGTGAACAGGGGACAGGGGACGAGCAGTACTTC. Protein sequence: CASSEQGTGDEQYF.

This chain uses TRBV24-1 with TRBJ2-1, with D perhaps TRBD2 (6 bases). This CDR3 is 15 amino acids long. Germline CDR1 reads KGHDR; CDR2 reads SFDVKD. Trimming removed 6 bases from V and 5 bases from J, with 16 bases in between. In nucleotides, the CDR3 is TGTGCCACCAGTAATGGGGGTAGCGGCGACAATGAGCAGTTCTTC. Residues: CATSNGGSGDNEQFF.

J is TRBJ1-4 and V is TRBV27, with a tentative D call TRBD1 (6 bases). Germline assignment: CDR1 MNHEY and CDR2 SMNVEV (reference sequence). V lost 0 bases to trimming and J lost 3 bases, with 11 bases between them. CDR3 length: 16 residues. Here the CDR3 DNA reads TGTGCCAGCAGTTTATCGTTCAGGGGTGCTAATGAAAAACTGTTTTTT. Its translation is CASSLSFRGANEKLFF.

This clone occurred a few times. The CDR3 reads CASSEENRGGAEAFF. The DNA of the CDR3 is TGTGCCAGCAGTGAAGAAAACAGGGGAGGCGCTGAAGCTTTCTTT. The genes are TRBV2 and TRBJ1-1, with 7 bases that match TRBD1. The CDR3 length is 15 residues. With V trimmed by 1 base and J by 6 bases, 8 bases remained unmatched. Germline V CDR1 and CDR2: SNHLY, FYNNEI.

The V call is TRBV25-1, the J call TRBJ1-5, with a weak D call TRBD1 (5 bases). Germline CDR1 reads MGHDK; CDR2 reads SYGVNS. Trimming shortened V by 5 bases and J by 5 bases, and 13 bases separated the two germline ends. CDR3 length: 14 residues. CDR3 protein: CASSPTGPYQPQHF. The CDR3 DNA sequence: TGTGCCAGCAGTCCCACAGGTCCTTATCAGCCCCAGCATTTT.

The CDR3 protein is CASSSGTSGSYNEQFF. The CDR3 DNA reads as TGTGCCAGCAGCTCGGGGACTAGCGGGAGTTATAATGAGCAGTTCTTC. The rearrangement links TRBV11-3 to TRBJ2-1; TRBD2 matches 14 bases. The CDR3 consists of 16 residues. Germline V gene data show CDR1 as SGHNT and CDR2 as YENEEA. The J segment lost 7 bases and the V segment lost 4 bases, leaving 6 bases of the junction unmatched.

The chain recombines TRBV3-1 (or the pseudogene TRBV3-2) with TRBJ1-5; perhaps TRBD1 as D (6 bases). CDR1 is LGHDT, CDR2 YNNKEL, per germline (reference sequence). Trimming removed 1 base at V and 6 bases at J, with 13 bases between. CDR3 size: 15 residues. CDR3 DNA sequence: TGTGCCAGCAGCCAAGCCGCGGGGGGCGCTCAGCCCCAGCATTTT. It specifies CASSQAAGGAQPQHF.

The chain carries TRBV30 and TRBJ1-2; D unresolved. Germline loops: CDR1 GTSNPN, CDR2 SVGIG (reference sequence). This CDR3 is built from 12 residues. V was trimmed by 2 bases and J by 4 bases, leaving 8 bases between them. The CDR3 nucleotides read TGTGCCTGGAGTCCCGGGAGCTATGGCTACACCTTC. It codes for CAWSPGSYGYTF.

The chain has TRBV30 and TRBJ1-3, with 10 bases fitting TRBD1. The ends lost 7 bases at V and 4 bases at J; junction bases unmatched: 4. Germline lookup yields CDR1 GTSNPN and CDR2 SVGIG (reference sequence). This CDR3 spans 13 amino acids. The CDR3 nucleotides are TGTGCCTCCGCGACAGGGGGCGGAAACACCATATATTTT. Its translation is CASATGGGNTIYF. Together with reference TRBV30 and TRBJ1-3, the CDR3 gives the full variable domain: SQTIHQWPATLVQPVGSPLSLECTVEGTSNPNLYWYRQAAGRGLQLLFYSVGIGQISSEVPQNLSASRPQDRQFILSSKKLLLSDSGFYLCASATGGGNTIYFGEGSWLTVV.

V usage is TRBV5-6 and J usage is TRBJ2-5; 9 nucleotides match TRBD1. The V gene's germline CDR1 is SGHDT and CDR2 YYEEEE. The CDR3 totals 16 residues. Trimming cost V 3 bases and J 7 bases; bases outside gene matches: 13. This CDR3 is CASSSWDRDRVGTQYF. DNA for the CDR3: TGTGCCAGCAGCTCCTGGGACCGGGACAGGGTGGGGACCCAGTACTTC.

The chain joins TRBV6-5 to TRBJ1-2, with D possibly being TRBD1 (6 bases). This CDR3 has 14 residues. V was cut by 4 bases and J by 0 bases, with 9 bases left in between. Looked up from germline, CDR1 is MNHEY and CDR2 is SVGAGI. As DNA, the CDR3 is TGTGCCAGCAGTTGGAGACAGGCTAACTATGGCTACACCTTC. It specifies CASSWRQANYGYTF.

The chain carries TRBV20-1 and TRBJ1-6; 8 bases map to TRBD1. The CDR3 extends over 16 amino acids. Germline V CDR1 and CDR2: DFQATT, SNEGSKA (reference sequence). V lost 3 bases, J lost 3 bases, and 7 bases stayed unmatched. This CDR3 is CSASSGQGDYNSPLHF. The DNA of the CDR3 is TGCAGTGCTAGTTCCGGACAGGGCGACTATAATTCACCCCTCCACTTT.

This clone was seen a single time. The rearrangement joins TRBV6-2 or TRBV6-3 to TRBJ2-7; maybe TRBD1 (6 bases). The CDR3 spans 14 residues. In germline, CDR1 is MNHEY, CDR2 SVGEGT. Trimming left V 4 bases short and J 4 bases short, with 14 bases between. The CDR3 spells CASSLAQGLYEQYF. In DNA, the CDR3 is TGTGCCAGCAGTTTAGCCCAGGGGCTGTACGAGCAGTACTTC.

The chain combines TRBV24-1 with TRBJ1-2, with D unclear. The CDR3 consists of 15 residues. Germline-derived CDR1 and CDR2 are KGHDR and SFDVKD. Trimming removed 5 bases from V and 0 bases from J, with 12 bases in between. In DNA form, the CDR3 reads TGTGCCACCAGTGGGCAGGAACCAGCTAACTATGGCTACACCTTC. Translated: CATSGQEPANYGYTF.

V gene TRBV28 combines with J gene TRBJ2-3, with TRBD1 matching 10 bases. Germline CDR1 reads MDHEN; CDR2 reads SYDVKM. V trimming: 5 bases; J trimming: 4 bases; junction bases outside the gene matches: 9. This CDR3 has 16 residues. CDR3 sequence (DNA): TGTGCCAGCAGTCCCCCCGGGACAGGGGAGGCAGATACGCAGTATTTT. This sequence encodes CASSPPGTGEADTQYF. Variable domain in full (rest from reference TRBV28 and TRBJ2-3): DVKVTQSSRYLVKRTGEKVFLECVQDMDHENMFWYRQDPGLGLRLIYFSYDVKMKEKGDIPEGYSVSREKKERFSLILESASTNQTSMYLCASSPPGTGEADTQYFGPGTRLTVL.

V and J are TRBV5-1 and TRBJ2-1; a weak D match, TRBD1 (5 bases). V lost 6 bases to trimming and J lost 7 bases, with 11 bases between them. CDR1 and CDR2 (germline): SGHRS, YFSETQ. CDR3 size: 12 residues. CDR3 DNA sequence: TGCGCCAGCATGCAGGGTTATAATGAGCAGTTCTTC. This codes for CASMQGYNEQFF. The whole variable domain, remainder taken from reference TRBV5-1 and TRBJ2-1, is KAGVTQTPRYLIKTRGQQVTLSCSPISGHRSVSWYQQTPGQGLQFLFEYFSETQRNKGNFPGRFSGRQFSNSRSEMNVSTLELGDSALYLCASMQGYNEQFFGPGTRLTVL.

The V call is TRBV18, the J call TRBJ2-6; D uncertain. The CDR3 loop spans 17 amino acids. In germline, CDR1 is KGHSH, CDR2 LQKENI. V was cut by 3 bases and J by 0 bases, with 12 bases left in between. The CDR3 bases are TGTGCCAGCTCACCCTCGTTACACAACTCTGGGGCCAACGTCCTGACTTTC. This gives the protein CASSPSLHNSGANVLTF.

This sequence joins TRBV13 and TRBJ1-2; no firm D call. Trimming pared 0 bases from V and 4 bases from J, leaving 9 bases between. The CDR3 length is 14 residues. Germline values: CDR1 PRHDT, CDR2 FYEKMQ (reference sequence). The CDR3: CASSLGSVSYGYTF. CDR3 nucleotide sequence: TGTGCCAGCAGCTTAGGGAGCGTGAGCTATGGCTACACCTTC.

V gene TRBV3-1 (or the pseudogene TRBV3-2) combines with J gene TRBJ1-1; unclear D gene. V shed 0 bases and J shed 7 bases, with 9 bases lying between them. CDR3 length equals 13 residues. Germline values: CDR1 LGHDT, CDR2 YNNKEL (reference sequence). CDR3 amino acids: CASSQDGGYEAFF. Here the CDR3 DNA reads TGTGCCAGCAGCCAAGATGGAGGTTATGAAGCTTTCTTT.

The gene calls are TRBV5-1 and TRBJ2-7, with 12 bases fitting TRBD2. Germline trimming cut 6 bases from V and 0 bases from J; bases unmatched to any gene: 4. Germline V gene data show CDR1 as SGHRS and CDR2 as YFSETQ. CDR3 size: 15 residues. In DNA, the CDR3 is TGCGCCAGCAAACTAGCGGGAGGACACTCCTACGAGCAGTACTTC. Its protein is CASKLAGGHSYEQYF.

The V gene is TRBV6-5, the J gene TRBJ1-2, with no clear D. This CDR3 comprises 12 residues. CDR1 is MNHEY, CDR2 SVGAGI, per germline. Trimming removed 6 bases at V and 0 bases at J, with 5 bases between. CDR3 in DNA: TGTGCCAGCAGGGACTCTAACTATGGCTACACCTTC. Amino acids: CASRDSNYGYTF.

The rearrangement uses TRBV19 and TRBJ2-2; tentative D call: TRBD2 (7 bases). This CDR3 contains 13 residues. V was clipped by 10 bases and J by 0 bases, with 9 bases between them. Germline loops: CDR1 LNHDA, CDR2 SQIVND (reference sequence). The chain's CDR3 is CATGGPNTGELFF. The CDR3 DNA reads TGTGCCACCGGGGGGCCGAACACCGGGGAGCTGTTTTTT.